A single sample is the source of the 21 T cell receptor beta chains below, sequenced in a study of blood T cells in healthy people across ages. Together with a sample-barcoded 5' primer, a J-beta primer mix was included in a second PCR lasting about 7 to 12 cycles. Each CDR3 protein is one row after TCRdb ran MiXCR on the 5' RACE reads. Seen here are some 1.5 million distinct CDR3 sequences, approximately 42% observed once, and the top ten hold under 5%. Source material: blood. The receptor set was obtained from a woman aged 18-29 years in good health.

This sequence joins TRBV6-1 and TRBJ2-7; D might be TRBD1 or TRBD2, each matching 5 bases. V gave up 2 bases and J gave up 3 bases, with 11 bases separating them. From germline, CDR1 is MNHNS and CDR2 SASEGT. This CDR3 has 14 residues. In DNA, the CDR3 is TGTGCCAGCAGTGAACTGGGTGGGGGCTACGAGCAGTACTTC. This codes for CASSELGGGYEQYF.

The chain carries TRBV5-1 and TRBJ2-6; 8 nucleotides align to TRBD1. The CDR3 is 20 amino acids. CDR1 and CDR2 from the germline V gene are SGHRS and YFSETQ. J was trimmed by 2 bases and V by 3 bases; bases with no gene match: 16. The DNA for the CDR3 is TGCGCCAGCAGCTCCCGGGGAACATTGTGGGGACAGGCTGGGGCCAACGTCCTGACTTTC. Translating it yields CASSSRGTLWGQAGANVLTF.

This chain links TRBV19 with TRBJ2-3; 7 nucleotides match TRBD2. Trimming removed 5 bases from V and 2 bases from J; junction bases left unmatched: 13. Per germline, CDR1 LNHDA and CDR2 SQIVND (reference sequence). The CDR3 is 17 amino acids. The CDR3 here is CASSAGGGGAPTDTQYF. CDR3 nucleotide sequence: TGTGCCAGTAGTGCTGGCGGGGGAGGGGCTCCCACAGATACGCAGTATTTT.

This rearrangement joins TRBV9 to TRBJ2-1, with TRBD2 identical over 9 bases. CDR1 and CDR2 (germline): SGDLS, YYNGEE. CDR3 size: 17 residues. The junction had 9 bases not matched to a gene; V was cut back by 4 bases and J by 1 base. CDR3 in DNA: TGTGCCAGCAGCCTCCGACTTAGCGGGAGATCCTACAATGAGCAGTTCTTC. It yields the protein CASSLRLSGRSYNEQFF.

This clonotype was seen only a few times. The rearrangement uses TRBV20-1 and TRBJ1-4; tentative D call: TRBD1 (5 bases). This CDR3 contains 14 residues. The germline gives CDR1 DFQATT, CDR2 SNEGSKA (reference sequence). V dropped 2 bases and J dropped 4 bases, with 11 bases sitting between them. The CDR3 DNA is TGCAGTGCTAGATCGGGACGGAGTAATGAAAAACTGTTTTTT. This gives the protein CSARSGRSNEKLFF.

This clonotype has a handful of counts. This chain connects TRBV25-1 to TRBJ1-6; D call uncertain. Per germline, CDR1 MGHDK and CDR2 SYGVNS. This CDR3 region has 14 residues. The V gene lost 2 bases and the J gene lost 2 bases, with 4 bases spanning the gap. The DNA for the CDR3 is TGTGCCAGCAGTGAAACGCCCTATAATTCACCCCTCCACTTT. Protein product: CASSETPYNSPLHF.

This clonotype was detected only a few times. The chain links TRBV20-1 to TRBJ2-1; 12 bases agree with TRBD1. The CDR3 is 16 residues long. Germline V CDR1 and CDR2: DFQATT, SNEGSKA (reference sequence). V shed 6 bases, J shed 8 bases, and the junction held 14 bases outside the gene matches. CDR3 sequence (DNA): TGCAGTGCCGCGGTCGATCCGGGACAGGGGGCAGATGAGCAGTTCTTC. This codes for CSAAVDPGQGADEQFF.

This clonotype was seen a handful of times. The chain is built from TRBV12-3 or TRBV12-4 and TRBJ1-6; TRBD1 is a possible D gene (6 bases). The CDR3 is 13 amino acids. The V end was cut by 5 bases, the J end by 7 bases, with 9 bases between. The CDR3 is CASSGTSNSPLHF. CDR3 DNA: TGTGCCAGCAGTGGGACAAGCAATTCACCCCTCCACTTT.

Regarding this clonotype: The junction differs from germline at one of its ends, possibly a read error. J is TRBJ1-2 and V is TRBV12-3 or TRBV12-4; D is ambiguous. This CDR3 has 13 amino acids. This CDR3 is CTSSLWVAYGYTF. In DNA form, the CDR3 reads TGTACCAGCAGTTTGTGGGTTGCCTATGGCTACACCTTC.

The CDR3 loop is CSVQKGQFTGELFF. DNA of the CDR3: TGCAGCGTTCAAAAAGGACAGTTTACCGGGGAGCTGTTTTTT. This sequence joins TRBV29-1 and TRBJ2-2, with D possibly TRBD1 on 6 matching bases. The CDR3 has 14 amino acids. V dropped 5 bases and J dropped 5 bases, with 15 bases sitting between them. The germline V gene encodes CDR1 SQVTM and CDR2 ANQGSEA.

This sequence joins TRBV10-3 and TRBJ2-5, with TRBD2 matching 9 bases. Germline V CDR1 and CDR2: ENHRY, SYGVKD. The CDR3 totals 14 residues. The junction had 5 bases not matched to a gene; V was cut back by 5 bases and J by 4 bases. CDR3 region: CAISIAGAGETQYF. As DNA, the CDR3 is TGTGCCATCAGTATAGCGGGGGCGGGAGAGACCCAGTACTTC.

This clonotype has only a few counts. V gene TRBV20-1 combines with J gene TRBJ1-2, with 7 bases matching TRBD1. The germline gives CDR1 DFQATT, CDR2 SNEGSKA (reference sequence). Trimming at V came to 7 bases and at J to 2 bases, leaving 4 bases not matched to a gene. The CDR3 totals 12 residues. The CDR3, as DNA: TGCAGTGTTCCGACAGGGAACTATGGCTACACCTTC. Its translation is CSVPTGNYGYTF.

This chain connects TRBV13 to TRBJ2-7; D uncertain. CDR1 and CDR2 from the germline V gene are PRHDT and FYEKMQ (reference sequence). This CDR3 comprises 14 residues. Trimming removed 3 bases from V and 3 bases from J, with 12 bases in between. CDR3 DNA: TGTGCCAGCAGCTTCTCCCTCTCTGGCTACGAGCAGTACTTC. Its translation is CASSFSLSGYEQYF.

V is TRBV6-2 or TRBV6-3 and J is TRBJ2-3; no clear D. The V gene lost 6 bases and the J gene lost 8 bases, with 12 bases spanning the gap. This CDR3 is built from 12 residues. Germline V lookup: CDR1 MNHEY, CDR2 SVGEGT. The DNA of the CDR3 is TGTGCCAGCAGCCAAACTTCGGGTACGCAGTATTTT. It yields the protein CASSQTSGTQYF.

On this clonotype itself: One end of the junction fails to match germline, which may point to a read error. This chain uses TRBV20-1 with TRBJ1-1, with unresolved D. CDR3 length equals 15 residues. Germline V gene sequence: CDR1 DFQATT, CDR2 SNEGSKA (reference sequence). CDR3 in DNA: TGCAGTGCCTATTCGGCGGAAACAGTGAACACTGGAGCTTTCTTT. Translating it yields CSAYSAETVNTGAFF.

The sample holds a few counts of this clonotype. The CDR3 protein is CASSVVGTEPNTEAFF. The DNA for the CDR3 is TGTGCCAGCAGCGTTGTGGGGACAGAACCGAACACTGAAGCTTTCTTT. The V call is TRBV7-2, the J call TRBJ1-1; 7 positions match TRBD1. Germline V CDR1 and CDR2: SGHTA, FQGNSA. This CDR3 is built from 16 residues. V dropped 5 bases and J dropped 1; count of bases not matched to a gene: 10.

There are a few counts of this clonotype. CDR3 DNA: TGTGCCAGCAGCGTAAGGGGGGATAATTCACCCCTCCACTTT. This codes for CASSVRGDNSPLHF. The V and J genes are TRBV9 and TRBJ1-6; TRBD1 is a possible D gene (6 bases). The germline V gene encodes CDR1 SGDLS and CDR2 YYNGEE. The CDR3 consists of 14 residues. Trimming took 1 base from V and 5 from J, leaving 7 bases between them.

The rearrangement links TRBV10-3 to TRBJ2-5, with TRBD2 matching 9 bases. After removal of 4 bases from V and 5 bases from J, the junction contained 5 bases not matched to a gene. This CDR3 region has 14 residues. Germline V gene data show CDR1 as ENHRY and CDR2 as SYGVKD. CDR3 coding DNA: TGTGCCATCAGTGGGGTAGCGGGAGAGGAGACCCAGTACTTC. It codes for CAISGVAGEETQYF.

The chain carries TRBV6-1 and TRBJ1-1; D might be TRBD1 (5 bases). This CDR3 region has 13 residues. Germline V gene sequence: CDR1 MNHNS, CDR2 SASEGT. V was cut by 7 bases and J by 0 bases, with 9 bases left in between. Here the CDR3 reads CASKGRVNTEAFF. The DNA for the CDR3 is TGTGCCAGCAAGGGCAGGGTGAACACTGAAGCTTTCTTT.

The chain couples TRBV6-2 or TRBV6-3 to TRBJ2-3; 7 bases are shared with TRBD1. The CDR3 is made up of 13 amino acids. J was trimmed by 6 bases and V by 6 bases; bases with no gene match: 6. Germline loops: CDR1 MNHEY, CDR2 SVGEGT. CDR3 bases: TGTGCCAGCAGAGACAGGGCTTTCGATACGCAGTATTTT. Translating it yields CASRDRAFDTQYF.

The chain recombines TRBV7-9 with TRBJ2-7; TRBD1 agrees at 7 bases. Germline values: CDR1 SEHNR, CDR2 FQNEAQ (reference sequence). The CDR3 has 15 amino acids. The J segment lost 2 bases and the V segment lost 3 bases, leaving 7 bases of the junction unmatched. The CDR3 coding sequence is TGTGCCAGCAGCTTCCTGAGACAGGGTCCCTACGAGCAGTACTTC. Protein product: CASSFLRQGPYEQYF.